This is a list of T cell receptor beta chains from one sample in a study of Graves' ophthalmopathy and Graves' hyperthyroidism. TCRdb ran MiXCR on the multiplex PCR reads and lists one entry per CDR3 protein. The sample contains 900,000 to 1,200,000 distinct CDR3 sequences, around a third of which appear only once. The material sequenced was peripheral blood or thyroid tissue (not recorded which). Receptor source: an adult man with Graves' hyperthyroidism. Each CDR3 is given with its conserved first and last residue.

V gene | CDR3 protein
TRBV12-3/TRBV12-4 | CASSYGGDNEKLFF
TRBV19 | CASSTALVSETQYF
TRBV7-8 | CASSKGASGSYEQYF
TRBV20-1 | CSAGSRGLSDTEAFF
TRBV6-5 | CASSSSEYNSPLHF
TRBV9 | CASSVSPGQGFGNTIYF
TRBV19 | CASSIGDSLNQPQHF
TRBV12-3/TRBV12-4 | CASSTQVYGYTF
TRBV4-3 | CASSQGGATAYGYTF
TRBV4-1 | CASSQEVRTPPLHF
TRBV7-9 | CASSLYGTGGYTF
TRBV7-8 | CASTTADTQYF
TRBV2 | CASMRGVVDQPQHF
TRBV12-3/TRBV12-4 | CASSSPGRRNEQYF
TRBV7-6 | CASSLGWASGQETQYF
TRBV5-5 | CASSAVTGQRDSREQYF
TRBV29-1 | CSVDVWETQYF
TRBV5-1 | CASSRYFGETQYF
TRBV5-1 | CASRRGTDTDTEAFF
TRBV5-1 | CASSRGSANYGYTF
TRBV10-2 | CASSEPDSISGNYGYTF
TRBV19 | CATSTSGGSYEQYF
TRBV12-3/TRBV12-4 | CASSFSGQGNSPLHF
TRBV29-1 | CSVVSNTEAFF
TRBV5-4 | CASQSGIDYEQYF
TRBV29-1 | CSVDNGNNNEQFF
TRBV10-3 | CAISEGSGSSYEQYF
TRBV6-5 | CTSSTRTISGANVLTF
TRBV11-2 | CASSLSPDVGAEAFF
TRBV20-1 | CSASVGTGTYEQCF
TRBV18 | CASSPEAQETQYF
TRBV20-1 | CSASAEELNYGYTF
TRBV15 | CATSQFGDRVENQPQHF
TRBV5-5 | CASSLVGTLETQYF
TRBV2 | CASSLSAQPQHF
TRBV29-1 | CSLVRSEAQETQYF
TRBV20-1 | CSARDRRVSSYEQYF
TRBV7-2 | CASSPQITQETQYF
TRBV11-1 | CASSLRGYPYEQYF
TRBV12-3/TRBV12-4 | CASSSGQMYGYTF
TRBV12-3/TRBV12-4 | CASRGGELRDTEAFF
TRBV29-1 | CSVGQGTTEAFF
TRBV4-2 | CASSQDGSGMANTGELFF
TRBV20-1 | CSARDQGGGKLGYEQYF
TRBV10-3 | CAISRSAGGGNNQPQHF
TRBV6-5 | CASSYGHPVYSNQPQHF
TRBV29-1 | CSVSRGTGNTIYF
TRBV7-8 | CASSLRRSKGGQPQHF
TRBV7-6 | CASSSSGSSGNTIYF